This TCR beta chain was found in a study of shared clonotypes between healthy human individuals. By share, this clone ranks as medium-sized. Its antigen is unidentified. Germline loops: CDR1 MNHEY, CDR2 SVGAGI. The CDR3 runs 12 residues. The V gene lost 10 bases and the J gene lost 11 bases, with 20 bases spanning the gap. General observations from the study: Clonotypes shared by all four donors outscored non-shared clonotypes in generation probability. Shared clonotypes: about 4.6% naive CD4, roughly 3.5% naive CD8, around 2.4% memory CD4, 0.35% to 0.5% memory CD8.

Samples underwent the assay at deep level. It was roughly 210 ng DNA, 30,000 or so T cell genomes, that sorted-subset replicate PCRs used. Sequencing was performed with immunoSEQ multiplex PCR; in TCRdb, only in-frame clones are kept and a portion is missing. The data contain 950,000 to 1,300,000 clones, approximately 70% of them singletons. V is TRBV6-5 and J is TRBJ1-1; no firm D call. Material: memory CD4+ T cells sorted from blood. Subset here: CD45RA-negative fraction. The receptor comes from a man between 18 and 35 years old in good health. CDR3 in DNA: TGTGCCACCACCTCGGAAAAGGGTACGGCTTTCTTT. It encodes CATTSEKGTAFF.